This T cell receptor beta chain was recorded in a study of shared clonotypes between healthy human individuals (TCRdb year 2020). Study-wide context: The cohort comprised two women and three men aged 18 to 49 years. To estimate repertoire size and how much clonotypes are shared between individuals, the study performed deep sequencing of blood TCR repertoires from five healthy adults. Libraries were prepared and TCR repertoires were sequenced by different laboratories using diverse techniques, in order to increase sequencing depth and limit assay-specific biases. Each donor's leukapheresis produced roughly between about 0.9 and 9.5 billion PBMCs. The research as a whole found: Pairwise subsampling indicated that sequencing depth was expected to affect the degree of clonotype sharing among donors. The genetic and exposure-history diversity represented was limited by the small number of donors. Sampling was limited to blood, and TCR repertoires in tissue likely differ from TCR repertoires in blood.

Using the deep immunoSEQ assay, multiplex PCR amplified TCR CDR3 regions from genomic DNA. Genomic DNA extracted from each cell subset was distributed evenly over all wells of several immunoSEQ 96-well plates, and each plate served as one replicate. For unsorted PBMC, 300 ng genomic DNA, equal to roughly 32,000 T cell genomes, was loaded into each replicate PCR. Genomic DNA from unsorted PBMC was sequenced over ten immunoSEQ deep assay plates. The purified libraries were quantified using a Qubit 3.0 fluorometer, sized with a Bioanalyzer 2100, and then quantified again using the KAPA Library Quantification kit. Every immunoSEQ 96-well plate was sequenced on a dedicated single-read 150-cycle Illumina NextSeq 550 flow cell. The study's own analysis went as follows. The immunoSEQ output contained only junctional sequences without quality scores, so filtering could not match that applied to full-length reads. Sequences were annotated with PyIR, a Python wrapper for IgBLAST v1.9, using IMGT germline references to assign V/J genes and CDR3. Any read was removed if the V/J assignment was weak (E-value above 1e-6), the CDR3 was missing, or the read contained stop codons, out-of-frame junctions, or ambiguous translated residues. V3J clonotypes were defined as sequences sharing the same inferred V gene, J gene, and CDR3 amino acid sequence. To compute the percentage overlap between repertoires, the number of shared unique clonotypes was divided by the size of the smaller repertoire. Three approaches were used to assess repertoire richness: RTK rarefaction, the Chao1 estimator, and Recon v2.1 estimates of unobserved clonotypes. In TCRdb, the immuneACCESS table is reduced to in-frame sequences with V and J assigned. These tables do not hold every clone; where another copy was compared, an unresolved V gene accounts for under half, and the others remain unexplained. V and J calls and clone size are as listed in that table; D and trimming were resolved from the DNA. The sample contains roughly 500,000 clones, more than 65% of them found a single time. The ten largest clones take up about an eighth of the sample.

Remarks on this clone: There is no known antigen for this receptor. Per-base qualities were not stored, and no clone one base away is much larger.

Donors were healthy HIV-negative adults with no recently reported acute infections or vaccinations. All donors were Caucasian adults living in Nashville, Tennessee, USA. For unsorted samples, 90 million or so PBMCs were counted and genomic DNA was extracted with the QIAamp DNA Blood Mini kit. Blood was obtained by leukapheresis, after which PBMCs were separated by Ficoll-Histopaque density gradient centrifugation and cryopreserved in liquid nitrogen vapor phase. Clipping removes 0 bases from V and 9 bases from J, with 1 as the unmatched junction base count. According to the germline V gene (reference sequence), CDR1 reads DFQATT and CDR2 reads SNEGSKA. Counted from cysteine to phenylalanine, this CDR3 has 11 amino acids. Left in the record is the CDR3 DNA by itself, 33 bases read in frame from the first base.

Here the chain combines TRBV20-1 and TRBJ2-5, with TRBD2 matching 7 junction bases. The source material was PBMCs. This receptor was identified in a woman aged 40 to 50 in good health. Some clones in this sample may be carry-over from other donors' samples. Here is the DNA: TGCAGTGCTAGAGAGGCGGGGGCCCAGTACTTC. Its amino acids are CSAREAGAQYF.